This is a list of T cell receptor beta chains from one sample in a study of vaccination and CD4 T cells after COVID-19. TCRdb re-analysed the PCR reads in MiXCR, keeping a single row per CDR3 protein. The table has some 7,600 distinct CDR3 sequences, about 55% seen once. For these TCRs, the target antigens are not known. Sequences were obtained from CD4+ T cells from blood, cultured in vitro. The receptors come from a human donor who had recovered from COVID-19. CDR3s include the opening cysteine and the closing phenylalanine or tryptophan. The D gene is left open where the match is weak. The listing skips clone size in some rows; elsewhere it reads once, few, many or a size class.

TGTGCCAGCAGTGAAAACCAGCGGCTCCCCTACGAGCAGTACTTC CASSENQRLPYEQYF TRBJ2-7 - TRBV10-2 -
TGTGCCACCAGCAGTATGGCGGGTAGCACAGATACGCAGTATTTT CATSSMAGSTDTQYF TRBJ2-3 - TRBV15 few
TGTGCCAGCAGAAGTCCGGACGCCGGTGGAGAGACCCAGTACTTC CASRSPDAGGETQYF TRBJ2-5 - TRBV12-3/TRBV12-4 few
TGTGCCAGCAGTGAAACCCCATTTCAGGGGGCGACGAGTCGACCCTACGAGCAGTACTTC CASSETPFQGATSRPYEQYF TRBJ2-7 TRBD1 TRBV2 once
TGCAGTGCTAGAGGGGGACAAGTCTGGGGCAATCAGCCCCAGCATTTT CSARGGQVWGNQPQHF TRBJ1-5 - TRBV20-1 -
TGTGCCAGCAACCCGGGACAGGGAAAAACTGAAGCTTTCTTT CASNPGQGKTEAFF TRBJ1-1 TRBD1 TRBV6-1 large
TGTGCCAGCAGCTCGGACACTGAAGCTTTCTTT CASSSDTEAFF TRBJ1-1 - TRBV2 once
TGTGCCAGCAGTTTTGGGCCTAGCGGGGGGGCATGGAACACCGGGGAGCTGTTTTTT CASSFGPSGGAWNTGELFF TRBJ2-2 TRBD2 TRBV12-3/TRBV12-4 few
TGTGCCAGCACTGGGACTAGCGGGGGGGTCGAGACCCAGTACTTC CASTGTSGGVETQYF TRBJ2-5 TRBD2 TRBV2 -
TGTGCCAGCAGCGCTGACGGGTCGGCTGAAGCTTTCTTT CASSADGSAEAFF TRBJ1-1 - TRBV12-3/TRBV12-4 -
TGTGCCAGCAGCGTAGGAACTAGCGAGACAGATACGCAGTATTTT CASSVGTSETDTQYF TRBJ2-3 TRBD2 TRBV9 -
TGTGCCAGCAGTTATGGGCAGACTGAAGCTTTCTTT CASSYGQTEAFF TRBJ1-1 - TRBV6-5 few
TGTGCCAGCAGCAACCCGACAGGGGCTTTCACAGATACGCAGTATTTT CASSNPTGAFTDTQYF TRBJ2-3 - TRBV21-1 -
TGTGCCAGCAGTTACGGCGGGGCGGGCGGGGAGCTGTTTTTT CASSYGGAGGELFF TRBJ2-2 - TRBV6-5 few
TGTGCCATCAGTGAGTCGACAGGGGCCTATGGCTACACCTTC CAISESTGAYGYTF TRBJ1-2 TRBD1 TRBV10-3 -
TGCGCCAGCAGCTTGGTTGGGGGCCAGTTCAATTCACCCCTCCACTTT CASSLVGGQFNSPLHF TRBJ1-6 - TRBV5-1 -
TGTGCCAGTAGTCAAGGGGGGGTGCCAGATACGCAGTATTTT CASSQGGVPDTQYF TRBJ2-3 - TRBV19 few
TGTGCCAGCCGCCCCGCGTACAGGGAGGACACAGATACGCAGTATTTT CASRPAYREDTDTQYF TRBJ2-3 - TRBV7-9 -
TGTGCCAGCAGCGTTCCGGGACAGGGGGTAGTATCCTTC CASSVPGQGVVSF TRBJ1-2 TRBD1 TRBV9 few
TGTGCCTGGGCCCCCGGGACTAGCCTCAACAATGAGCAGTTCTTC CAWAPGTSLNNEQFF TRBJ2-1 TRBD2 TRBV30 -